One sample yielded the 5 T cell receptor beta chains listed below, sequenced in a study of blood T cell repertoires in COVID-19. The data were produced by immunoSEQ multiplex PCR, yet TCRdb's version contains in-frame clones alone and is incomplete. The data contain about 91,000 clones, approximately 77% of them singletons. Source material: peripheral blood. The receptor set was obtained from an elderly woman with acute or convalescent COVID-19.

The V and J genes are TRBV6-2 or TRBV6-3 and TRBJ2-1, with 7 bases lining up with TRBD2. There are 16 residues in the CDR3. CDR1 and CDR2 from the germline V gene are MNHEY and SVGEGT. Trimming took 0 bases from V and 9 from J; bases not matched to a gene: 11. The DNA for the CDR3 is TGTGCCAGCAGTTACTCGACGGCTAGCGGAGCACGTGAGCAGTTCTTC. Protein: CASSYSTASGAREQFF.

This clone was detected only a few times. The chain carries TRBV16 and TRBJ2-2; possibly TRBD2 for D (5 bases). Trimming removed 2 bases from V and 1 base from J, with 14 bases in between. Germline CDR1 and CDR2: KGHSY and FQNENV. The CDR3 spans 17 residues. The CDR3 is CASSQRPGEGNTGELFF. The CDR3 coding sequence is TGTGCCAGCAGCCAACGACCCGGAGAGGGGAACACCGGGGAGCTGTTTTTT.

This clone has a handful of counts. CDR3 amino acids: CASSYLMGAGTDTQYF. The CDR3 nucleotides are TGTGCCAGCAGTTACTTAATGGGAGCAGGCACAGATACGCAGTATTTT. The chain links TRBV6-6 to TRBJ2-3, with D possibly TRBD2 on 5 matching bases. The V end lost 1 base, the J end lost 1 base, and 12 bases lay between the germline ends. Germline values: CDR1 MNHNY, CDR2 SVGAGI (reference sequence). This CDR3 region has 16 residues.

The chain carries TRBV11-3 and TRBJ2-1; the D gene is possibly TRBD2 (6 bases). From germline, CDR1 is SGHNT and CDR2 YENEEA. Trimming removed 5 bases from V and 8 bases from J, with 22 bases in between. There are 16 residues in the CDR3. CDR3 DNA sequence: TGTGCCAGCAGCCCCCGGAAGGACCCCTGGGGGGATGAGCAGTTCTTC. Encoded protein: CASSPRKDPWGDEQFF.

The CDR3 DNA sequence: TGTGCCAGCAGCTCGACAGGCTCTGGAAACACCATATATTTT. Translated, it gives CASSSTGSGNTIYF. The chain combines TRBV9 with TRBJ1-3; D perhaps matches TRBD1 (6 bases). The CDR3 consists of 14 residues. V was cut by 4 bases and J by 0 bases, with 8 bases left in between. Germline V gene sequence: CDR1 SGDLS, CDR2 YYNGEE. The full variable domain, with the rest looked up from reference TRBV9 and TRBJ1-3, is DSGVTQTPKHLITATGQRVTLRCSPRSGDLSVYWYQQSLDQGLQFLIQYYNGEERAKGNILERFSAQQFPDLHSELNLSSLELGDSALYFCASSSTGSGNTIYFGEGSWLTVV.